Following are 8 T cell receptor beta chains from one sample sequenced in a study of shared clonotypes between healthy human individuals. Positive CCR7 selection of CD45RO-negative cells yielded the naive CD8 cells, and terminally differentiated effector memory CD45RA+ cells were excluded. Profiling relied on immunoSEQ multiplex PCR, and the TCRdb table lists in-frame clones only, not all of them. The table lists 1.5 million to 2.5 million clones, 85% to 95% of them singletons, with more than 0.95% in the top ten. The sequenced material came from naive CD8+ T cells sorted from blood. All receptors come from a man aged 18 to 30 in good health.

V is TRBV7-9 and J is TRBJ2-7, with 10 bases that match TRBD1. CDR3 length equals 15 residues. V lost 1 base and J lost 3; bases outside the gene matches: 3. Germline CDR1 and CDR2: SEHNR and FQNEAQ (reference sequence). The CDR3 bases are TGTGCCAGCAGCTTAGTCGACAGGGGGCACTACGAGCAGTACTTC. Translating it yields CASSLVDRGHYEQYF.

The CDR3 sequence is CASSHPDSAEETQYF. CDR3 sequence (DNA): TGTGCCAGCAGCCATCCCGACAGCGCCGAAGAGACCCAGTACTTC. This chain links TRBV7-9 with TRBJ2-5; weak D call: TRBD1 (5 bases). The CDR3 contains 15 residues. The ends were cut back, 5 bases at V and 3 bases at J, with 16 bases in the middle. Germline V gene lookup returns CDR1 SEHNR and CDR2 FQNEAQ (reference sequence).

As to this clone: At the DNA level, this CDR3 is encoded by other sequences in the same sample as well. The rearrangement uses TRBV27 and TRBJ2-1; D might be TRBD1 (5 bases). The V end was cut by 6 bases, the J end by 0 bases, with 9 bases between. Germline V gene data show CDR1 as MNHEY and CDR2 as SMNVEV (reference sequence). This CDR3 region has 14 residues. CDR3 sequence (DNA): TGTGCCAGCAGCCTAAGGGGCTCCTACAATGAGCAGTTCTTC. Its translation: CASSLRGSYNEQFF.

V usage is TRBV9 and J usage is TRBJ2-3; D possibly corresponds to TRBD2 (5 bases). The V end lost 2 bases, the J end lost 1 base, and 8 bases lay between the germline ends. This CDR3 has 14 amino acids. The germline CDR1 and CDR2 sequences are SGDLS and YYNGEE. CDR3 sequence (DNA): TGTGCCAGCAGCGTGGAGGCGGGCACAGATACGCAGTATTTT. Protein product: CASSVEAGTDTQYF.

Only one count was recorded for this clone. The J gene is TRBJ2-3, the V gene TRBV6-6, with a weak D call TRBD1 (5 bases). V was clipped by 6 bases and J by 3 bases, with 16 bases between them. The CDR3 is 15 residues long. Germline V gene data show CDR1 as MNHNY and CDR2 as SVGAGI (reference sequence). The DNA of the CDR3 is TGTGCCAGCAGCCCGATCGGACAAAGAACAGATACGCAGTATTTT. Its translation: CASSPIGQRTDTQYF.

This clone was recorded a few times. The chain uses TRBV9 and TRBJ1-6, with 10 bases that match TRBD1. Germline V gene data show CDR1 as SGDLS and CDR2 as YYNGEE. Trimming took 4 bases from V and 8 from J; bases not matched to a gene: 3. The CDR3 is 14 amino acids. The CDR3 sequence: CASSYGTGDSPLHF. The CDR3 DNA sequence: TGTGCCAGCAGCTATGGGACAGGGGATTCACCCCTCCACTTT.

The CDR3 reads CASSLEEADTEAFF. The CDR3 DNA reads TGTGCCAGCAGCTTAGAGGAGGCAGACACTGAAGCTTTCTTT. The chain employs TRBV7-6 and TRBJ1-1; D not certain. Per germline, CDR1 SGHVS and CDR2 FNYEAQ. The CDR3 length is 14 residues. V was shortened by 1 base and J by 3 bases, with 9 bases between the two germline ends.

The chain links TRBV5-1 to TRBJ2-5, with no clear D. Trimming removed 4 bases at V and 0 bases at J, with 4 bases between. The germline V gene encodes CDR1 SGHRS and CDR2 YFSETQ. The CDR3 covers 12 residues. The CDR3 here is CASSEHQETQYF. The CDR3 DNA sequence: TGCGCCAGCAGCGAACACCAAGAGACCCAGTACTTC.